The entry that follows covers one T cell receptor beta chain sequence. Its antigen is unidentified. This may be a read error, as it is one base from a much larger clone. The entry originates in a study of breast tumors, draining lymph nodes, adjacent tissues. Trimming cost V 5 bases and J 7 bases; bases outside gene matches: 13. This CDR3 spans 15 amino acids. The germline CDR1 and CDR2 sequences are SGHTS and YDEGEE. TCRdb ran MiXCR on the multiplex PCR reads and lists one entry per CDR3 protein. The top ten hold over 7.5% of the sample, which has over 60,000 distinct CDR3 sequences, roughly 44% seen once. Whole-study findings and limits: Compared with lymph nodes, tumors were less diverse; compared with nontumor tissue, more. Compared with basal-like, luminal-like tumors shared significantly more repertoire with nontumor tissue.

The TCR sequence derives from a female donor with breast cancer. Some clones in this sample may be carry-over from other donors' samples. Sequenced material: breast tumor tissue. The J gene is TRBJ1-2, the V gene TRBV5-8, with 8 bases identical to TRBD1. The CDR3 region has the DNA TGTGCCAGCAGTTCGGGACAGGCTCGGCTACCTGGCTACACCTTC. Its translation is CASSSGQARLPGYTF.